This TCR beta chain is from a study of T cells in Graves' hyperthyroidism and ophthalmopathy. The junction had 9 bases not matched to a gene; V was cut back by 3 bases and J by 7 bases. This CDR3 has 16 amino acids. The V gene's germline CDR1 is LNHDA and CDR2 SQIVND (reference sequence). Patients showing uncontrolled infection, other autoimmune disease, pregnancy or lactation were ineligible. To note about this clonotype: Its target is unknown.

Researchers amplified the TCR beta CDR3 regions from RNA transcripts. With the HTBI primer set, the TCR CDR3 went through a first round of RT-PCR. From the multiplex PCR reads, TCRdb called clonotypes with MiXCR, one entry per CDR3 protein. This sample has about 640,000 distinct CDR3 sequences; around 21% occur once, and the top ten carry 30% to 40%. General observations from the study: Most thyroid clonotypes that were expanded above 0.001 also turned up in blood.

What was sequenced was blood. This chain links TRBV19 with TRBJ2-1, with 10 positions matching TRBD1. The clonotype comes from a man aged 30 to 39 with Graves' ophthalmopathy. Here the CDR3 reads CASSIQTGQGRNEQFF. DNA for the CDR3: TGTGCCAGTAGTATTCAAACGGGACAGGGGAGAAATGAGCAGTTCTTC.